Listed below are T cell receptor beta chains from one sample, sequenced in a study of blood T cell repertoires in COVID-19. Profiled with immunoSEQ multiplex PCR; TCRdb holds only in-frame clones, not every one. The profile covers about 160,000 clones, with approximately 80% appearing a single time and approximately 8.4% taken by the ten largest. The sequenced sample consisted of PBMCs or T cells enriched from blood (not recorded which). These receptors were obtained from a woman between 45 and 65 years old who had recovered from COVID-19. Each CDR3 is given with its conserved first and last residue. The D gene is left open where the match is weak. A clone size is listed for some rows: how often the clone was seen (once, few, many), or a class if it is expanded.

NA	NA	TRBV4-2	TRBJ2-1	TGTGCCAGCAGCCAAGATGGGGCGGGACAGAATGAGCAGTTCTTC	CASSQDGAGQNEQFF
NA	once	TRBV25-1	TRBJ2-2	TGTGCCAGCTGGGCAGGAAACACCGGGGAGCTGTTTTTT	CASWAGNTGELFF
NA	NA	TRBV9	TRBJ1-6	TGTGCCAGCAGCGTAGGACTCACACCGCTTAATTCACCCCTCCACTTT	CASSVGLTPLNSPLHF
TRBD1	NA	TRBV28	TRBJ2-7	TGTGCCAGCAGTCTAGGGGGCTTACGCGAGCAGTACTTC	CASSLGGLREQYF
TRBD1	NA	TRBV9	TRBJ1-6	TGTGCCAGCAGCGCAGCCGGGACAGAGTATAATTCACCCCTCCACTTT	CASSAAGTEYNSPLHF
NA	NA	TRBV13	TRBJ1-5	TGTGCCAGCAGCCTCAGCAATCAGCCCCAGCATTTT	CASSLSNQPQHF
TRBD2	once	TRBV29-1	TRBJ2-1	TGCAGCGTTGCCGGGAGGGTTCGGGACAATGAGCAGTTCTTC	CSVAGRVRDNEQFF
NA	NA	TRBV7-9	TRBJ1-2	TGTGCCAGCAGCGTACTTGGCTACACCTTC	CASSVLGYTF
NA	NA	TRBV21-1	TRBJ2-3	TGTGCCTATTCTACCCTCAGGGGAGCAGACACAGATACGCAGTATTTT	CAYSTLRGADTDTQYF
NA	NA	TRBV11-3	TRBJ1-2	TGTGCCAGCAGCTTCACAGGGAACCATGGCTACACCTTC	CASSFTGNHGYTF
NA	NA	TRBV3-1/TRBV3-2	TRBJ2-3	TGTGCCAGCAGCCAAGAGGCGGGAACCAGGGCAGATACGCAGTATTTT	CASSQEAGTRADTQYF
TRBD1	NA	TRBV7-2	TRBJ2-7	TGTGCCAGCAGCCTCGACAGGGGAATTCCGAGCGAGCAGTACTTC	CASSLDRGIPSEQYF
TRBD2	NA	TRBV19	TRBJ2-1	TGTGCCACCGCACTAGCGCAGGGTGCCTACAATGAGCAGTTCTTC	CATALAQGAYNEQFF
NA	NA	TRBV4-3	TRBJ1-3	TGCGCCAGCAGCCTTATTAGTGGAAACACCATATATTTT	CASSLISGNTIYF
TRBD1	NA	TRBV6-2/TRBV6-3	TRBJ1-2	TGTGCCAGCAGTTTGAATCGGCAGGACAGGCGGGGCTACACCTTC	CASSLNRQDRRGYTF
NA	NA	TRBV9	TRBJ1-1	TGTGCCAGCAGCGTAGAAGGGGTTAGTACTGAAGCTTTCTTT	CASSVEGVSTEAFF
TRBD1	once	TRBV11-2	TRBJ1-1	TGTGCCAGCAGCACCCGGACAGGGAACACTGAAGCTTTCTTT	CASSTRTGNTEAFF
TRBD2	NA	TRBV6-6	TRBJ2-2	TGTGCCAGCAGCCGGCGGGGGGGAACCGGGGAGCTGTTTTTT	CASSRRGGTGELFF
TRBD1	NA	TRBV6-5	TRBJ1-2	TGTGCCAGCAGTTACTTGACAGGGAATAACTATGGCTACACCTTC	CASSYLTGNNYGYTF
TRBD2	once	TRBV18	TRBJ2-3	TGTGCCAGCTCACCACCGATAGGCGGGGGAGGCACAGATACGCAGTATTTT	CASSPPIGGGGTDTQYF
NA	NA	TRBV18	TRBJ2-2	TGTGCCAGCTCACCACGATTTCCGGGGTCCGACACCGGGGAGCTGTTTTTT	CASSPRFPGSDTGELFF
NA	NA	TRBV5-8	TRBJ1-2	TGTGCCAGCAGCTTGAGTTGGGCAGGGCCCGCCCGGGGCTACACCTTC	CASSLSWAGPARGYTF
TRBD1	NA	TRBV19	TRBJ1-4	TGTGCCAGTAGTAAAAACAGGGGGACTGCAACTAATGAAAAACTGTTTTTT	CASSKNRGTATNEKLFF
NA	NA	TRBV28	TRBJ2-7	TGTGCCAGCAGTTTAACTCGCTACGAGCAGTACTTC	CASSLTRYEQYF
TRBD1	NA	TRBV27	TRBJ1-4	TGTGCCAGCAGTTCGACTGGGACAGGGGGGTTGTCTGAAAAACTGTTTTTT	CASSSTGTGGLSEKLFF
TRBD2	NA	TRBV18	TRBJ2-3	TGTGCCAGCTCACCGGGGGGGTCTAGCACAGATACGCAGTATTTT	CASSPGGSSTDTQYF
TRBD1	NA	TRBV28	TRBJ2-7	TGTGCCAGCAGTTCGACAGGGGGCAATTTCTACGAGCAGTACTTC	CASSSTGGNFYEQYF
TRBD1	few	TRBV10-3	TRBJ1-5	TGTGCCATCGGACAGGGGAGCAATCAGCCCCAGCATTTT	CAIGQGSNQPQHF
NA	NA	TRBV3-1/TRBV3-2	TRBJ2-5	TGTGCCAGCAGCCCTTTCGGAGCGTACCAAGAGACCCAGTACTTC	CASSPFGAYQETQYF
NA	NA	TRBV7-2	TRBJ2-2	TGTGCCAGCAGCCTCCTCCGGGGCGGGATGAACACCGGGGAGCTGTTTTTT	CASSLLRGGMNTGELFF
NA	NA	TRBV11-2	TRBJ1-4	TGTGCCAGCAGCTTGTCAGACGGAGGAAAACTGTTTTTT	CASSLSDGGKLFF
TRBD1	NA	TRBV6-5	TRBJ2-7	TGTGCCAGCAGGAAAGACAGGGCCGGCTCCTACGAGCAGTACTTC	CASRKDRAGSYEQYF
TRBD2	NA	TRBV7-2	TRBJ2-7	TGTGCCAGCAGCCACAGGACTAGCGGGGGGTCATCCTCCTACGAGCAGTACTTC	CASSHRTSGGSSSYEQYF
NA	few	TRBV12-3/TRBV12-4	TRBJ1-1	TGTGCCAGCAGTTTGGCGAAAGGGACAGAAGCTTTCTTT	CASSLAKGTEAFF
TRBD2	NA	TRBV27	TRBJ2-7	TGTGCCAGCAGTCCGACCTCCAGCGGGAGATGGGGGCAGTACTTC	CASSPTSSGRWGQYF
TRBD1	NA	TRBV6-2/TRBV6-3	TRBJ2-1	TGTGCCAGCAGTTACTCGCCGGACAGGGAGGACTACAATGAGCAGTTCTTC	CASSYSPDREDYNEQFF
TRBD1	NA	TRBV3-1/TRBV3-2	TRBJ1-5	TGTGCCAGCAGCCAAGGGGGGGACAGACGGCCGCATTTT	CASSQGGDRRPHF
TRBD2	NA	TRBV19	TRBJ2-2	TGTGCCAGTAGCCAAAGGGCGCCCAAAAGTGCTAGCGGGATGAACACCGGGGAGCTGTTTTTT	CASSQRAPKSASGMNTGELFF
NA	NA	TRBV6-5	TRBJ2-1	TGTGCCAGCAGCCCAGGGTTTAGCTCCTACAATGAGCAGTTCTTC	CASSPGFSSYNEQFF
NA	once	TRBV4-3	TRBJ1-6	TGCGCCAGCAGCCAAGATCATCCAGGGTTAATGGCAAGCGGGCTCTCACCCCTCCACTTT	CASSQDHPGLMASGLSPLHF
NA	NA	TRBV2	TRBJ1-2	TGTGCCAGCTCTTCGGTTGACTATGGCTACACCTTC	CASSSVDYGYTF
NA	NA	TRBV6-4	TRBJ2-3	TGTGCCAGCAGGGGCCCGGGAGTTCCGAAGGGAGCCTCTTCAGATACGCAGTATTTT	CASRGPGVPKGASSDTQYF
TRBD1	NA	TRBV18	TRBJ1-2	TGTGCCAGCTCACCGGGACAGGATGGCTACACCTTC	CASSPGQDGYTF
NA	NA	TRBV3-1/TRBV3-2	TRBJ1-2	TGTGCCAGCACCAAACCAGGAAATGGCTACACCTTC	CASTKPGNGYTF
NA	NA	TRBV28	TRBJ1-1	TGTGCCAGCAGTTTGAGTTTCTCTGAAGCTTTCTTT	CASSLSFSEAFF
NA	NA	TRBV6-5	TRBJ1-1	TGTGCCAGCAGTTACTGGGGGGGCCGTAAGCTTGAAGCTTTCTTT	CASSYWGGRKLEAFF
NA	NA	TRBV2	TRBJ1-2	TGTGTCCAGCAGGCTGGCTACACCTTC	CVQQAGYTF
NA	once	TRBV2	TRBJ1-5	TGTGCCAGCAGTGAATGGCGGGACAATCAGCCCCAGCATTTT	CASSEWRDNQPQHF
TRBD1	NA	TRBV19	TRBJ1-5	TGTGCCAGTAGTGACCGGACAGGCTACCATCAGCCCCAGCATTTT	CASSDRTGYHQPQHF
NA	NA	TRBV7-9	TRBJ1-4	TGTGCCAGCAGCTTAGCGCATGGGGGCGTTGGTGAAAAACTGTTTTTT	CASSLAHGGVGEKLFF
NA	few	TRBV7-2	TRBJ1-6	TGTGCCAGCAGCTTAAGTCGGAATTCACCCCTCCACTTT	CASSLSRNSPLHF